The rows below give T cell receptor beta chains drawn from one sample of a study of cytomegalovirus exposure and HLA in healthy donors. This table comes from immunoSEQ multiplex PCR, and its TCRdb copy is limited to in-frame clones, with some not included. In the table there are over 100,000 clones, roughly four fifths of which are singletons. Sequencing was performed on PBMCs. The receptors were gathered from a woman between 25 and 40 years old in good health and CMV-seropositive. The CDR3 runs from the conserved cysteine through the conserved F or W. The order of the fields is CDR3 DNA, CDR3 protein, clone size, J gene, D gene, V gene. The D gene is left open where the match is weak. Part of the rows lack a size; the others show once, few, many or a class for expanded clones.

DNA: TGTGCCAGCAGCAAATGGACAGGGTTGGGGTCTGGGGCCAACGTCCTGACTTTC; CDR3: CASSKWTGLGSGANVLTF; size: NA; J: TRBJ2-6; D: TRBD1; V: TRBV7-2
DNA: TGTGCCAGCTCACCACCTGGAGCTAACGGTGGCTACACCTTC; CDR3: CASSPPGANGGYTF; size: few; J: TRBJ1-2; D: NA; V: TRBV18
DNA: TGTGCCAGCAGCTTGCAACCAGGGGTTGAGCAGTACTTC; CDR3: CASSLQPGVEQYF; size: NA; J: TRBJ2-7; D: NA; V: TRBV7-3
DNA: TGTGCCAGCAACCCTCTAATCAAACGCAGGAGGGAAGGTGAAAAACTGTTTTTT; CDR3: CASNPLIKRRREGEKLFF; size: NA; J: TRBJ1-4; D: NA; V: TRBV21-1
DNA: TGTGCCAGTAGTATTACAGGGGCGAACACTGAAGCTTTCTTT; CDR3: CASSITGANTEAFF; size: NA; J: TRBJ1-1; D: TRBD1; V: TRBV19
DNA: TGTGCCAGCAGCATGCACATCCTCAGGGAAAGGGAGACCCAGTACTTC; CDR3: CASSMHILRERETQYF; size: NA; J: TRBJ2-5; D: NA; V: TRBV7-9
DNA: TGTGCCAGCAGCGGGACATCGGAGACCCAGTACTTC; CDR3: CASSGTSETQYF; size: few; J: TRBJ2-5; D: NA; V: TRBV2
DNA: TGTGCCAGTAGGGAACAGCACACAGATACGCAGTATTTT; CDR3: CASREQHTDTQYF; size: NA; J: TRBJ2-3; D: NA; V: TRBV19
DNA: TGTGCCAGCAGTAACGGGGAGTCTGGAAACACCATATATTTT; CDR3: CASSNGESGNTIYF; size: NA; J: TRBJ1-3; D: NA; V: TRBV9
DNA: TGTGCCAGCAGCCAACGCCTCCCGGCGGGGGCCACAGATACGCAGTATTTT; CDR3: CASSQRLPAGATDTQYF; size: NA; J: TRBJ2-3; D: NA; V: TRBV7-2
DNA: TGTGCCAGCAGCTCTCGAAGGGGCAGGTCGTACAATGAGCAGTTCTTC; CDR3: CASSSRRGRSYNEQFF; size: few; J: TRBJ2-1; D: NA; V: TRBV7-9
DNA: TGTGCCAGCAGCTTACTAACGGGGGTAGAGACCCAGTACTTC; CDR3: CASSLLTGVETQYF; size: NA; J: TRBJ2-5; D: NA; V: TRBV7-2
DNA: TGTGCCAGCAGCCCAGGGACAGCTTCCCAGCCCCAGCATTTT; CDR3: CASSPGTASQPQHF; size: NA; J: TRBJ1-5; D: TRBD1; V: TRBV7-8
DNA: TGTGCCAGCAGTGGCGGAACTGGAAACACCATATATTTT; CDR3: CASSGGTGNTIYF; size: few; J: TRBJ1-3; D: NA; V: TRBV28
DNA: TGTGCCAGCAGCCGACGGGGGGGCACAGATACGCAGTATTTT; CDR3: CASSRRGGTDTQYF; size: few; J: TRBJ2-3; D: TRBD2; V: TRBV7-6
DNA: TGTGCCAGCAGCGTAGCACACCATTGGACTGGCGGGGTACCCGGGGATACGCAGTATTTT; CDR3: CASSVAHHWTGGVPGDTQYF; size: NA; J: TRBJ2-3; D: NA; V: TRBV9
DNA: TGTGCCAGCAGCCTCTCCGGGACAGGGAGTCGTAACTATGGCTACACCTTC; CDR3: CASSLSGTGSRNYGYTF; size: NA; J: TRBJ1-2; D: TRBD1; V: TRBV27
DNA: TGTGCCAGCAGTGCTACCGGGACAGTTGCCCAGCATTTT; CDR3: CASSATGTVAQHF; size: NA; J: TRBJ1-5; D: TRBD1; V: TRBV25-1
DNA: TGTGCCAGCAGCTTATCGGGGGGCACCGGGGAGCTGTTTTTT; CDR3: CASSLSGGTGELFF; size: NA; J: TRBJ2-2; D: TRBD2; V: TRBV7-6
DNA: TGTGCCAGCAGGATACAGGGGTCCGATTACACTGAAGCTTTCTTT; CDR3: CASRIQGSDYTEAFF; size: NA; J: TRBJ1-1; D: TRBD1; V: TRBV7-9
DNA: TGTGCCAGCAGCCCTTCTGGGGGGGAGACCCAGTACTTC; CDR3: CASSPSGGETQYF; size: NA; J: TRBJ2-5; D: NA; V: TRBV7-3
DNA: TGTGCCAGCAGTTACTCGGCAGGTGTTCTTTATGGCTACACCTTC; CDR3: CASSYSAGVLYGYTF; size: NA; J: TRBJ1-2; D: NA; V: TRBV6-6
DNA: TGTGCCATCAGTGTAGGGGACACAGGGTCTAAGAAGAGCAATGAGCAGTTCTTC; CDR3: CAISVGDTGSKKSNEQFF; size: NA; J: TRBJ2-1; D: NA; V: TRBV10-3
DNA: TGTGCCACCACTACAGGGTCCTCTGGGGCCAACGTCCTGACTTTC; CDR3: CATTTGSSGANVLTF; size: NA; J: TRBJ2-6; D: NA; V: TRBV15
DNA: TGTGCCAGCAGCGGGGGGGGACAGGCAGGGGATACGCAGTATTTT; CDR3: CASSGGGQAGDTQYF; size: NA; J: TRBJ2-3; D: NA; V: TRBV7-9
DNA: TGCAGCGTTGGGTTAGCGGGGACGACTGGGGCAGATACGCAGTATTTT; CDR3: CSVGLAGTTGADTQYF; size: NA; J: TRBJ2-3; D: TRBD2; V: TRBV29-1
DNA: TGTGCCAGCAGCACGGGGGGGGTTTCTGGAAACACCATATATTTT; CDR3: CASSTGGVSGNTIYF; size: NA; J: TRBJ1-3; D: NA; V: TRBV5-4
DNA: TGTGCCAGCAGCGTAGAGGTGGGGGGTAACAACTATGGCTACACCTTC; CDR3: CASSVEVGGNNYGYTF; size: NA; J: TRBJ1-2; D: NA; V: TRBV9
DNA: TGTGCCAGCAGCCAAGATCAAACAGGGGTCACTGAAGCTTTCTTT; CDR3: CASSQDQTGVTEAFF; size: NA; J: TRBJ1-1; D: TRBD1; V: TRBV14
DNA: TGTGCCACCAGACTTTACTATGGCTACACCTTC; CDR3: CATRLYYGYTF; size: NA; J: TRBJ1-2; D: NA; V: TRBV15
DNA: TGTGCCAGCAGCTTAAACTCTGGGACAGGGGGCTACGAGCAGTACTTC; CDR3: CASSLNSGTGGYEQYF; size: NA; J: TRBJ2-7; D: TRBD1; V: TRBV7-3
DNA: TGTGCCAGCAGTTTCTTCGGTGGGCAGCACGAGACCCAGTACTTC; CDR3: CASSFFGGQHETQYF; size: few; J: TRBJ2-5; D: NA; V: TRBV28
DNA: TGTGCCAGTAGTGCAAGTGAAGCAAGAACCTATGGCTACACCTTC; CDR3: CASSASEARTYGYTF; size: few; J: TRBJ1-2; D: NA; V: TRBV19
DNA: TGTGCCAGCAGCACCAGTCCCCAGGAGCCCCAGCATTTT; CDR3: CASSTSPQEPQHF; size: NA; J: TRBJ1-5; D: NA; V: TRBV7-2
DNA: TGTGCCAGCAACCCAGGGGGCAGGAAAGGAAACACCATATATTTT; CDR3: CASNPGGRKGNTIYF; size: NA; J: TRBJ1-3; D: TRBD1; V: TRBV4-2
DNA: TGTGCCAGCAGTTTATATACGAGAACCGCAAGTGAGACCCAGTACTTC; CDR3: CASSLYTRTASETQYF; size: NA; J: TRBJ2-5; D: NA; V: TRBV28
DNA: TGTGCCAGTAGTATTCAGGATTACAATGAGCAGTTCTTC; CDR3: CASSIQDYNEQFF; size: NA; J: TRBJ2-1; D: NA; V: TRBV19
DNA: TGCGCCAGCAGCCAGGCGGGTCTTGGCGGGGGGGCCTCGACCGGGGAGCTGTTTTTT; CDR3: CASSQAGLGGGASTGELFF; size: few; J: TRBJ2-2; D: TRBD2; V: TRBV4-1
DNA: TGTGCCATCCGGGCAGGGTCGGAGAATGAGCAGTTCTTC; CDR3: CAIRAGSENEQFF; size: NA; J: TRBJ2-1; D: NA; V: TRBV10-3
DNA: TGTGCCAGCAGCCACTCGCGGGAGCAGTACTTC; CDR3: CASSHSREQYF; size: NA; J: TRBJ2-7; D: NA; V: TRBV7-2
DNA: TGTGCCAGCAGCTTGGTCGGACAGACCCATCAGCCCCAGCATTTT; CDR3: CASSLVGQTHQPQHF; size: NA; J: TRBJ1-5; D: NA; V: TRBV5-8
DNA: TGCAGCGTAGCGGGTCCCTCCTACGAGCAGTACTTC; CDR3: CSVAGPSYEQYF; size: NA; J: TRBJ2-7; D: NA; V: TRBV29-1